This T cell receptor beta chain originates from a study of beta chain features in type 1 diabetes. The CDR3 runs 13 residues. Germline assignment: CDR1 GTSNPN and CDR2 SVGIG (reference sequence). V was trimmed by 2 bases and J by 6 bases, leaving 14 bases between them. This clone turned up a few times. All of the isolated RNA was reverse transcribed, so expressed TCRB transcripts were sequenced. The data were produced by immunoSEQ multiplex PCR, yet TCRdb's version contains in-frame clones alone and is incomplete. The table has 450,000 to 600,000 clones, 30% seen once. Sequenced sample: naive CD4+ T cells from blood. V and J are TRBV30 and TRBJ2-7; D ambiguous. The receptor's source is a man aged 18 to 35 in good health. Here the CDR3 reads CAWSRTSSLEQYF. The CDR3 DNA is TGTGCCTGGAGTAGAACAAGCTCCCTCGAGCAGTACTTC.